These 17 T cell receptor beta chains came from one sample sequenced in a study of blood T cell repertoires in COVID-19. The repertoire was sequenced with immunoSEQ multiplex PCR; TCRdb's copy has only in-frame clones and lacks some. Seen here are approximately 200,000 clones, around 86% observed once, and the top ten hold around 5.1%. Sequenced: peripheral blood. The receptors derive from a human donor in a cohort sampled during active COVID-19.

The chain joins TRBV3-1 (or the pseudogene TRBV3-2) to TRBJ1-6; D is unresolved. V lost 0 bases to trimming and J lost 10 bases, with 16 bases between them. The CDR3 has 16 amino acids. CDR1 is LGHDT, CDR2 YNNKEL, per germline (reference sequence). CDR3 protein: CASSQEPKREDSPLHF. DNA of the CDR3: TGTGCCAGCAGCCAAGAACCGAAGAGGGAGGACTCACCCCTCCACTTT.

CDR3: CASSRGSIYEQYF. DNA for the CDR3: TGTGCCAGCAGCCGAGGCTCCATCTACGAGCAGTACTTC. V gene TRBV3-1 (or the pseudogene TRBV3-2) combines with J gene TRBJ2-7; D uncertain. Trimming took off 4 bases at V and 3 bases at J, with 10 bases between the two ends. The CDR3 is made up of 13 amino acids. Germline V CDR1 and CDR2: LGHDT, YNNKEL (reference sequence).

This chain links TRBV18 with TRBJ2-7, with 9 bases aligning to TRBD1. The CDR3 covers 14 residues. V lost 2 bases and J lost 5; bases outside the gene matches: 4. CDR1 KGHSH and CDR2 LQKENI come from the germline V gene. The CDR3 DNA follows: TGTGCCAGCTCACCAGGGACAGGGCATAACGAGCAGTACTTC. It encodes CASSPGTGHNEQYF.

The chain links TRBV28 to TRBJ2-7; D not certain. This CDR3 is built from 13 residues. Germline V lookup: CDR1 MDHEN, CDR2 SYDVKM. Trimming removed 4 bases from V and 2 bases from J, with 9 bases in between. CDR3 bases: TGTGCCAGCAGTTCTCCACAGACCTACGAGCAGTACTTC. Translating it yields CASSSPQTYEQYF. The variable domain in full, with the rest retrieved from reference TRBV28 and TRBJ2-7, is DVKVTQSSRYLVKRTGEKVFLECVQDMDHENMFWYRQDPGLGLRLIYFSYDVKMKEKGDIPEGYSVSREKKERFSLILESASTNQTSMYLCASSSPQTYEQYFGPGTRLTVT.

The gene calls are TRBV11-1 and TRBJ1-2; the D gene is possibly TRBD1 (6 bases). CDR1 SGHAT and CDR2 FQDESV come from the germline V gene (reference sequence). The CDR3 totals 14 residues. Trimming shortened V by 5 bases and J by 3 bases, and 13 bases separated the two germline ends. CDR3 DNA: TGTGCCAGCAGCCCCCCGTCAGGGGACTATGGCTACACCTTC. Encoded protein: CASSPPSGDYGYTF.

The chain couples TRBV19 to TRBJ1-1; D is unresolved. V was pared by 3 bases and J by 3 bases, with 8 bases between. Germline assignment: CDR1 LNHDA and CDR2 SQIVND (reference sequence). This CDR3 spans 13 amino acids. Here the CDR3 reads CASSMGGHTEAFF. CDR3 sequence (DNA): TGTGCCAGTAGTATGGGAGGCCACACTGAAGCTTTCTTT.

The chain carries TRBV29-1 and TRBJ1-1; possibly TRBD1 for D (5 bases). Per germline, CDR1 SQVTM and CDR2 ANQGSEA. The CDR3 is 16 amino acids. V gave up 3 bases and J gave up 4 bases, with 21 bases separating them. CDR3 in amino acids: CSVDLGGVAVFTEAFF. Here the CDR3 DNA reads TGCAGCGTTGACTTGGGGGGAGTGGCTGTGTTCACTGAAGCTTTCTTT.

The chain employs TRBV5-6 and TRBJ2-7; weak D call: TRBD1 (5 bases). The CDR3 is 14 residues long. Germline CDR1 reads SGHDT; CDR2 reads YYEEEE. The V end lost 2 bases, the J end lost 1 base, and 10 bases lay between the germline ends. The CDR3 DNA sequence: TGTGCCAGCAGCTTTTGGGGCAGATCCTACGAGCAGTACTTC. Its protein is CASSFWGRSYEQYF.

The chain carries TRBV25-1 and TRBJ1-3, with D unclear. V was clipped by 5 bases and J by 4 bases, with 12 bases between them. The length of the CDR3 is 14 residues. From germline, CDR1 is MGHDK and CDR2 SYGVNS. The CDR3, as DNA: TGTGCCAGCAGTCCCTTTACCGGGGGAAACACCATATATTTT. This gives the protein CASSPFTGGNTIYF.

The chain couples TRBV19 to TRBJ2-7; 12 nucleotides line up with TRBD1. The CDR3 is 14 residues long. CDR1 LNHDA and CDR2 SQIVND come from the germline V gene (reference sequence). V lost 5 bases to trimming and J lost 11 bases; unmatched junction nucleotides: 10. As DNA, the CDR3 is TGTGCCAGTAGTTCTCCGGGACAGGGGGCGCGGGAGTACTTC. As protein: CASSSPGQGAREYF. Complete variable domain (other parts from reference TRBV19 and TRBJ2-7): DGGITQSPKYLFRKEGQNVTLSCEQNLNHDAMYWYRQDPGQGLRLIYYSQIVNDFQKGDIAEGYSVSREKKESFPLTVTSAQKNPTAFYLCASSSPGQGAREYFGPGTRLTVT.

About this clone itself: This same CDR3 is encoded by further DNA sequences in the sample. The chain combines TRBV4-1 with TRBJ2-7; TRBD1 agrees at 7 bases. Trimming at V came to 1 base and at J to 4 bases, leaving 1 base not matched to a gene. This CDR3 has 13 amino acids. Per the germline V gene, CDR1 is MGHRA and CDR2 is YSYEKL. The CDR3 protein is CASSQGTGYEQYF. CDR3 DNA: TGCGCCAGCAGCCAAGGGACAGGATACGAGCAGTACTTC.

This rearrangement joins TRBV3-1 (or the pseudogene TRBV3-2) to TRBJ2-7; 7 bases agree with TRBD2. Germline V lookup: CDR1 LGHDT, CDR2 YNNKEL (reference sequence). The trim removed 1 base at V and 0 bases at J, leaving 9 bases unmatched. CDR3 length equals 17 residues. The CDR3 loop is CASSQAPLAENSYEQYF. CDR3 coding DNA: TGTGCCAGCAGCCAAGCCCCGCTAGCGGAAAACTCCTACGAGCAGTACTTC.

The CDR3 DNA is TGTGCCAGCAGTTTAGTGGGAGAAGGCTACACCTTC. Its protein product is CASSLVGEGYTF. The genes are TRBV12-3 or TRBV12-4 and TRBJ1-2; D not certain. This CDR3 comprises 12 residues. With 1 base removed from V and 8 bases from J, the gap between germline ends came to 8 bases.

This sequence joins TRBV11-2 and TRBJ2-3; no clear D gene. The CDR3 is made up of 15 amino acids. CDR1 and CDR2 (germline): SGHAT, FQNNGV. The V end lost 3 bases, the J end lost 1 base, and 11 bases lay between the germline ends. In DNA form, the CDR3 reads TGTGCCAGCAGCTTCGGGTCTAGAGGCACAGATACGCAGTATTTT. Protein sequence: CASSFGSRGTDTQYF.

V usage is TRBV7-8 and J usage is TRBJ2-5, with 7 bases matching TRBD2. CDR3 length equals 15 residues. The junction had 10 bases not matched to a gene; V was cut back by 5 bases and J by 4 bases. Per the germline V gene, CDR1 is SGHVS and CDR2 is FQNEAQ. The CDR3 region is CASSPRGPGGETQYF. CDR3 nucleotides: TGTGCCAGCAGCCCTAGGGGACCGGGAGGAGAGACCCAGTACTTC.

The V gene is TRBV6-2 or TRBV6-3, the J gene TRBJ1-4, with TRBD1 matching 7 bases. This CDR3 is built from 16 residues. The V segment lost 2 bases and the J segment 7 bases; nucleotides outside the gene matches: 10. CDR1 is MNHEY, CDR2 SVGEGT, per germline. The CDR3 loop reads CASSYRYRGQGEKLFF. The CDR3 nucleotides read TGTGCCAGCAGTTACCGGTACAGGGGCCAAGGTGAAAAACTGTTTTTT.

The chain is built from TRBV6-5 and TRBJ1-2; D gene uncertain. The V and J ends lost 0 bases and 4 bases respectively, with 9 bases between them. Germline CDR1 and CDR2: MNHEY and SVGAGI. The CDR3 loop spans 14 amino acids. CDR3: CASSYSTRGYGYTF. CDR3 bases: TGTGCCAGCAGTTACTCGACTAGAGGCTATGGCTACACCTTC.